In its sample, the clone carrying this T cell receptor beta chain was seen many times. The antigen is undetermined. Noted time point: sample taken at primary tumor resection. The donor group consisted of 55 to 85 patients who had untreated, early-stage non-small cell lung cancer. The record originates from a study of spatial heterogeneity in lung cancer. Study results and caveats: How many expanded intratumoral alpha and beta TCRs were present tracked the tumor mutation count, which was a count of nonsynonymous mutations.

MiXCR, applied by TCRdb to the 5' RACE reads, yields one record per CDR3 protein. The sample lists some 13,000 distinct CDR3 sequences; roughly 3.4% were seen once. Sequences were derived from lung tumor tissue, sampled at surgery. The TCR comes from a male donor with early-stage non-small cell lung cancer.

CDR3 nucleotides: TGCAGCGCTGGAGGGGTTGGCTACACCTTC. It encodes CSAGGVGYTF. The chain joins TRBV29-1 to TRBJ1-2; tentative D call: TRBD1 (5 bases). V was shortened by 7 bases and J by 7 bases, with 10 bases between the two germline ends. The CDR3 is made up of 10 amino acids. Germline CDR1 and CDR2: SQVTM and ANQGSEA. Full variable domain (rest looked up from reference TRBV29-1 and TRBJ1-2): SAVISQKPSRDICQRGTSLTIQCQVDSQVTMMFWYRQQPGQSLTLIATANQGSEATYESGFVIDKFPISRPNLTFSTLTVSNMSPEDSSIYLCSAGGVGYTFGSGTRLTVV.